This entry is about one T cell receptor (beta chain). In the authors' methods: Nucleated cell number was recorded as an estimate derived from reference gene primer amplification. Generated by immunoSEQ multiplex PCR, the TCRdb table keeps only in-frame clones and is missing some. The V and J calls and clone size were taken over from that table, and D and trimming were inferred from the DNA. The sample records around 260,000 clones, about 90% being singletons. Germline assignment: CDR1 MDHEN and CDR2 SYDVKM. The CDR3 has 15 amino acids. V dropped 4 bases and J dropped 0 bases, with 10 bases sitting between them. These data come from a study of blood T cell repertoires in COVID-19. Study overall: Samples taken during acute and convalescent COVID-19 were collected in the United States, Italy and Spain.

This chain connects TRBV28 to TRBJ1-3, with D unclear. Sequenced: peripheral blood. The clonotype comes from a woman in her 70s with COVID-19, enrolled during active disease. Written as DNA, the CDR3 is TGTGCCAGCAGTTCTCCTGAGGGCTCTGGAAACACCATATATTTT. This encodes CASSSPEGSGNTIYF.